These T cell receptor beta chains were read from a single sample in a study of cytomegalovirus exposure and HLA in healthy donors. TCRdb's copy holds only in-frame clones and misses some; the assay was immunoSEQ multiplex PCR. Among 200,000 or so clones listed, over 70% were seen once. The sample consisted of PBMCs. The receptors come from a man aged 50 to 60 in good health and CMV-seronegative. Each CDR3 is given with its conserved first and last residue. A D gene is named only where the DNA matches it firmly. Size is stated for part of the rows, as once, few or many counts, or as a class when the clone is expanded.

j_call d_call v_call clone_size cdr3_nt cdr3_aa
TRBJ1-4 - TRBV6-6 - TGTGCCAGCAGGGCCTCCGATGAAAAACTGTTTTTT CASRASDEKLFF
TRBJ2-5 - TRBV7-3 - TGTGCCAGCAGCTTAATGGGACGGGGGGCCGTGGAGACCCAGTACTTC CASSLMGRGAVETQYF
TRBJ2-7 TRBD1 TRBV5-4 - TGTGCCAGCAGCTCCCGTTTGGACAGGGCCTACGAGCAGTACTTC CASSSRLDRAYEQYF
TRBJ2-7 TRBD1 TRBV11-2 few TGTGCCAGCAGCGCCCGACAGGGAACCTACGAGCAGTACTTC CASSARQGTYEQYF
TRBJ1-1 TRBD1 TRBV5-8 - TGTGCCAGCAGCCCGTACAGGGGATGGGAAGCTTTCTTT CASSPYRGWEAFF
TRBJ1-1 - TRBV4-2 - TGTGCCAGCAGCCAGAAGACGGGAACTGAAGCTTTCTTT CASSQKTGTEAFF
TRBJ1-5 TRBD1 TRBV2 - TGTGCCAGCAGCGGACAGGGTATCGGTCAGCCCCAGCATTTT CASSGQGIGQPQHF
TRBJ1-6 - TRBV27 - TGTGCCAGCAGTCCCTCCGTCTATTCACCCCTCCACTTT CASSPSVYSPLHF
TRBJ1-2 - TRBV7-9 - TGTGCCAGCAGCTTAGCGGACAGACCAAAAAGCTATGGCTACACCTTC CASSLADRPKSYGYTF
TRBJ2-5 TRBD2 TRBV30 - TGTGCCTGGAGTAGCGGGGGGGGCAAGACCCAGTACTTC CAWSSGGGKTQYF
TRBJ1-5 - TRBV5-5 - TGTGCCAGCAGCTTGGCCAGATCGTTGAATAGCAATCAGCCCCAGCATTTT CASSLARSLNSNQPQHF
TRBJ2-5 TRBD1 TRBV7-9 - TGTTCCAGCAGCTTAAGTCGACAGGGACAAGAGACCCAGTACTTC CSSSLSRQGQETQYF
TRBJ1-2 - TRBV14 - TGTGCCAGCAGCCGGCAGGGCAACTATGGCTACACCTTC CASSRQGNYGYTF
TRBJ1-4 - TRBV6-1 - TGTGCCAGTAGCTCTGACGGAGAAAAACTGTTTTTT CASSSDGEKLFF
TRBJ2-1 TRBD2 TRBV15 few TGTGCCACCAGCAGGGGACTAGCGGGGGGTGATGAGCAGTTCTTC CATSRGLAGGDEQFF
TRBJ2-1 TRBD1 TRBV5-5 - TGTGCCAGCAGCTTCGGACAGGCCGGGCATGAGCAGTTCTTC CASSFGQAGHEQFF
TRBJ2-2 TRBD2 TRBV27 few TGTGCCAGCAGTTCCCACGGGGGGGGGCACACCGGGGAGCTGTTTTTT CASSSHGGGHTGELFF
TRBJ1-6 - TRBV27 - TGTGCCAGCAGTTTCGCTGGGACTAAAAATTCACCCCTCCACTTT CASSFAGTKNSPLHF
TRBJ2-3 TRBD2 TRBV18 - TGTGCCAGCACGCCCGTTTTGAGCGGGGGGGTGGATACGCAGTATTTT CASTPVLSGGVDTQYF
TRBJ1-1 TRBD1 TRBV5-1 - TGCGCCAGCAGGTTTATAGCGGGACAGGGAGGAGGACCCACTGAAGCTTTCTTT CASRFIAGQGGGPTEAFF
TRBJ2-7 TRBD2 TRBV5-1 - TGCGCCAGCAGCACACTTACTAGCGGTACATCCTCCTACGAGCAGTACTTC CASSTLTSGTSSYEQYF
TRBJ2-5 - TRBV15 - TGTGCCACCAGCGAGCAGGGGGAGACCCAGTACTTC CATSEQGETQYF
TRBJ1-1 - TRBV7-2 - TGTGCCAGCAGCTTACGAGACAGCCCCCATGAAGCTTTCTTT CASSLRDSPHEAFF
TRBJ2-3 - TRBV2 - TGTGCCAGCAGGCCGAAGGGGAGCACAGATACGCAGTATTTT CASRPKGSTDTQYF
TRBJ2-5 - TRBV6-1 - TGTGCCAGCAGTGACTTTGTCGGACTTTCTTCCCTAGAGCAGTACTTC CASSDFVGLSSLEQYF
TRBJ1-2 - TRBV19 - TGTGCCAGTAGTATAGAGGGGAGAGATGGCTACACCTTC CASSIEGRDGYTF
TRBJ2-2 - TRBV5-1 - TGCGCCAGCAGCTTGGTAGTTACCGGGGAGCTGTTTTTT CASSLVVTGELFF
TRBJ1-3 - TRBV7-2 - TGTGCCAGCAGCGCTTGGCAGGCTGGCAACTCTGGAAACACCATATATTTT CASSAWQAGNSGNTIYF
TRBJ2-1 TRBD2 TRBV28 few TGTGCCAGCGTCGGGCTAGCGGGAACCAATGAGCAGTTCTTC CASVGLAGTNEQFF
TRBJ1-6 TRBD1 TRBV19 - TGTGCCAGTAGTGTACGGACAGGGGACAATTCACCCCTCCACTTT CASSVRTGDNSPLHF